The 6 T cell receptor beta chains below were found in one sample sequenced in a study of response to subunit inactivated influenza vaccine. TCRdb used MiXCR to reprocess the RT-PCR reads, holding one entry per CDR3 protein. The table shows about 570,000 distinct CDR3 sequences, with about 11% occurring only once. The same specimen was also included in a second study, on T cells expressing NK-cell markers. This second study says: In generating TCR beta cDNA, 5'RACE template switching with UMIs was used.

Material: PBMCs from blood, obtained on the day of vaccination. The receptors stem from a man aged 45-60 years who received an inactivated influenza vaccine.

The chain carries TRBV6-5 and TRBJ2-5, with 16 positions matching TRBD2. The germline V gene has CDR1 MNHEY and CDR2 SVGAGI. The trim removed 4 bases at V and 5 bases at J, leaving 10 bases unmatched. The CDR3 is made up of 18 amino acids. The chain's CDR3 is CASSWGLAGGPSLETQYF. The DNA of the CDR3 is TGTGCCAGCAGTTGGGGACTAGCGGGGGGGCCGAGCCTTGAGACCCAGTACTTC.

This clonotype was counted only a few times. The chain is built from TRBV5-6 and TRBJ1-1; D is undetermined. CDR1 and CDR2 (germline): SGHDT, YYEEEE. The CDR3 is 17 amino acids. With 4 bases removed from V and 1 base from J, the gap between germline ends came to 20 bases. CDR3 residues: CASSARVGSDSNTEAFF. The DNA for the CDR3 is TGTGCCAGCAGCGCCCGCGTCGGCTCGGACTCGAACACTGAAGCTTTCTTT.

This clonotype was seen repeatedly, ten times or more. The chain combines TRBV5-1 with TRBJ2-7; D may be TRBD1 (5 bases). Germline lookup yields CDR1 SGHRS and CDR2 YFSETQ. This CDR3 region has 13 residues. V dropped 0 bases and J dropped 3 bases, with 7 bases sitting between them. The CDR3 reads CASSLEQGYEQYF. DNA of the CDR3: TGCGCCAGCAGCTTGGAGCAGGGCTACGAGCAGTACTTC.

This clonotype was detected ten times or more. The V call is TRBV4-3, the J call TRBJ2-7, with D perhaps matching TRBD2 (5 bases). CDR3 length: 15 residues. Trimming took 0 bases from V and 6 from J, leaving 15 bases between them. Germline V lookup: CDR1 LGHNA, CDR2 YSLEER. The DNA for the CDR3 is TGCGCCAGCAGCCAAGATGGTAGCGCTAACGGCGAGCAGTACTTC. It codes for CASSQDGSANGEQYF.

This clonotype was detected a few times. The genes are TRBV4-3 and TRBJ2-1; 7 nucleotides match TRBD2. Germline-derived CDR1 and CDR2 are LGHNA and YSLEER. This CDR3 is built from 17 residues. After removal of 4 bases from V and 6 bases from J, the junction contained 15 bases not matched to a gene. The chain's CDR3 is CASSRTPTGGGFNEQFF. CDR3 nucleotides: TGCGCCAGCAGCCGAACCCCCACGGGAGGTGGTTTCAATGAGCAGTTCTTC.

This clonotype was observed a handful of times. The V and J genes are TRBV20-1 and TRBJ1-2; no reliable D call. The V gene lost 3 bases and the J gene lost 6 bases, with 8 bases spanning the gap. CDR1 and CDR2 (germline): DFQATT, SNEGSKA (reference sequence). CDR3 length: 11 residues. This chain's CDR3 is CSARTLDGYTF. In nucleotides, the CDR3 is TGCAGTGCTAGGACCCTGGATGGCTACACCTTC.